This is a list of T cell receptor beta chains from one sample in a study of shared clonotypes between healthy human individuals. The assay was immunoSEQ multiplex PCR, and TCRdb's table has in-frame clones only and misses some. The data contain around 450,000 clones, 79% of them singletons. The sequencing sample was made of PBMCs. The receptors were gathered from a woman aged 40-49 years in good health. Some clones in this sample may be carry-over from other donors' samples. CDR3s include the opening cysteine and the closing phenylalanine or tryptophan. The D gene is left open where the match is weak. The size entry is marked missing in some rows and otherwise reads once, few, many or a size class.

clone size: few; D gene: TRBD1; J gene: TRBJ2-6; V gene: TRBV7-9; CDR3 protein: CASSPWTGPFLSGANVLTF; CDR3 DNA: TGTGCCAGCAGCCCTTGGACAGGCCCCTTCCTCTCTGGGGCCAACGTCCTGACTTTC
clone size: .; D gene: .; J gene: TRBJ1-2; V gene: TRBV28; CDR3 protein: CASSPSAENYGYTF; CDR3 DNA: TGTGCCAGCAGCCCATCAGCCGAGAACTATGGCTACACCTTC
clone size: few; D gene: TRBD2; J gene: TRBJ2-1; V gene: TRBV7-9; CDR3 protein: CASSLKGLAGVNEQFF; CDR3 DNA: TGTGCCAGCAGCTTAAAGGGACTAGCGGGAGTCAATGAGCAGTTCTTC
clone size: .; D gene: TRBD1; J gene: TRBJ2-1; V gene: TRBV12-5; CDR3 protein: CASGLTRTGDEQFF; CDR3 DNA: TGTGCTAGTGGTTTGACACGGACAGGGGATGAGCAGTTCTTC
clone size: few; D gene: TRBD1; J gene: TRBJ1-1; V gene: TRBV30; CDR3 protein: CAWSENRGNEAFF; CDR3 DNA: TGTGCCTGGAGTGAAAACAGGGGGAATGAAGCTTTCTTT
clone size: once; D gene: .; J gene: TRBJ2-1; V gene: TRBV11-2; CDR3 protein: CASSLEGRVDEQFF; CDR3 DNA: TGTGCCAGCAGCTTAGAAGGCAGGGTGGATGAGCAGTTCTTC
clone size: .; D gene: TRBD1; J gene: TRBJ2-1; V gene: TRBV7-7; CDR3 protein: CASSPGTGGYNEQFF; CDR3 DNA: TGTGCCAGCAGTCCAGGGACAGGGGGCTACAATGAGCAGTTCTTC
clone size: .; D gene: TRBD2; J gene: TRBJ2-1; V gene: TRBV11-2; CDR3 protein: CASSLDLAGTWNEQFF; CDR3 DNA: TGTGCCAGCAGCTTAGATCTAGCGGGAACGTGGAATGAGCAGTTCTTC
clone size: once; D gene: .; J gene: TRBJ1-5; V gene: TRBV6-1; CDR3 protein: CASSSGPNQPQHF; CDR3 DNA: TGTGCCAGCAGTTCAGGGCCGAATCAGCCCCAGCATTTT
clone size: few; D gene: TRBD1; J gene: TRBJ1-3; V gene: TRBV23-1; CDR3 protein: CASSLGAKGAWGNTIYF; CDR3 DNA: TGCGCCAGCAGTCTAGGGGCTAAGGGGGCATGGGGAAACACCATATATTTT
clone size: .; D gene: .; J gene: TRBJ2-2; V gene: TRBV19; CDR3 protein: CASRLAGRTGELFF; CDR3 DNA: TGTGCCAGTAGGTTGGCAGGGCGCACCGGGGAGCTGTTTTTT
clone size: .; D gene: .; J gene: TRBJ2-3; V gene: TRBV29-1; CDR3 protein: CSVRGGGPDTQYF; CDR3 DNA: TGCAGCGTTCGGGGTGGAGGGCCAGATACGCAGTATTTT
clone size: .; D gene: .; J gene: TRBJ2-1; V gene: TRBV2; CDR3 protein: CASNSQGGREQFF; CDR3 DNA: TGTGCCAGCAACAGCCAGGGGGGACGGGAGCAGTTCTTC
clone size: .; D gene: .; J gene: TRBJ2-1; V gene: TRBV7-6; CDR3 protein: CASSQRDSYNEQFF; CDR3 DNA: TGTGCCAGCAGCCAAAGGGACTCCTACAATGAGCAGTTCTTC
clone size: .; D gene: .; J gene: TRBJ2-7; V gene: TRBV5-6; CDR3 protein: CASSLRGLNYEQYF; CDR3 DNA: TGTGCCAGCAGCTTGCGTGGTCTGAACTACGAGCAGTACTTC
clone size: .; D gene: TRBD2; J gene: TRBJ2-5; V gene: TRBV15; CDR3 protein: CATSDLAGGGETQYF; CDR3 DNA: TGTGCCACCAGCGACCTAGCGGGAGGCGGGGAGACCCAGTACTTC
clone size: few; D gene: TRBD2; J gene: TRBJ2-1; V gene: TRBV29-1; CDR3 protein: CSVGVAGHNEQFF; CDR3 DNA: TGCAGCGTTGGGGTAGCGGGCCACAATGAGCAGTTCTTC
clone size: .; D gene: .; J gene: TRBJ1-2; V gene: TRBV4-3; CDR3 protein: CASSQVRGNYGYTF; CDR3 DNA: TGCGCCAGCAGCCAAGTTAGAGGGAACTATGGCTACACCTTC
clone size: .; D gene: .; J gene: TRBJ1-1; V gene: TRBV11-2; CDR3 protein: CASSLRAGMNTEAFF; CDR3 DNA: TGTGCCAGCAGCTTAAGGGCAGGCATGAACACTGAAGCTTTCTTT
clone size: .; D gene: .; J gene: TRBJ2-2; V gene: TRBV5-4; CDR3 protein: CASSSGVSGRNTGELFF; CDR3 DNA: TGTGCCAGCAGCTCTGGAGTTAGCGGTAGGAACACCGGGGAGCTGTTTTTT
clone size: .; D gene: .; J gene: TRBJ1-2; V gene: TRBV11-2; CDR3 protein: CASSLAFGAVYGYTF; CDR3 DNA: TGTGCCAGCAGCTTAGCCTTTGGGGCAGTCTATGGCTACACCTTC
clone size: .; D gene: .; J gene: TRBJ2-7; V gene: TRBV27; CDR3 protein: CASSFVGPYEQYF; CDR3 DNA: TGTGCCAGCAGTTTTGTGGGTCCCTACGAGCAGTACTTC
clone size: once; D gene: .; J gene: TRBJ2-3; V gene: TRBV27; CDR3 protein: CASSKSGVGTDTQYF; CDR3 DNA: TGTGCCAGCAGTAAAAGCGGAGTAGGGACAGATACGCAGTATTTT
clone size: few; D gene: .; J gene: TRBJ2-2; V gene: TRBV19; CDR3 protein: CASSIGQGISGELFF; CDR3 DNA: TGTGCCAGTAGTATAGGGCAGGGTATCTCCGGGGAGCTGTTTTTT
clone size: .; D gene: .; J gene: TRBJ2-6; V gene: TRBV11-1; CDR3 protein: CASSAGAGANVLTF; CDR3 DNA: TGTGCCAGCAGCGCCGGTGCTGGGGCCAACGTCCTGACTTTC
clone size: once; D gene: TRBD2; J gene: TRBJ2-2; V gene: TRBV19; CDR3 protein: CASSTPHGSGSGTGELFF; CDR3 DNA: TGTGCCAGTAGTACACCCCACGGAAGCGGGAGTGGCACCGGGGAGCTGTTTTTT
clone size: .; D gene: .; J gene: TRBJ1-1; V gene: TRBV6-1; CDR3 protein: CASSEPSFVEAFF; CDR3 DNA: TGTGCCAGCAGTGAACCTTCGTTCGTTGAAGCTTTCTTT